This T cell receptor (beta chain) was sequenced during a study of beta chain features in type 1 diabetes. General study findings and limits: Among patients with Type 1 diabetes, TCRB CDR3s were moderately but significantly shorter in every one of the four CD4+ subsets. There was no resolution here of whether HLA type influences TCRB rearrangement. A cDNA-based sequencing approach could over-represent cells with high TCR expression.

By way of CD45RO/CCR7/CD25/CD127/CD95/CD27, the CD4+ regulatory, stem cell-like memory, central memory and naive cells were sorted. About this clone: Its specificity is unknown.

The whole isolated RNA underwent reverse transcription, so sequencing captured expressed TCRB transcripts. About 3.4 million reads on average were seen across naive, central memory and regulatory T cell samples. Sequencing was performed with immunoSEQ multiplex PCR; in TCRdb, only in-frame clones are kept and a portion is missing. The table lists 240,000 or so clones, roughly 20% of them singletons, with around 0.03% in the top ten. V was cut by 4 bases and J by 11 bases, with 21 bases left in between. The germline V gene has CDR1 MDHEN and CDR2 SYDVKM. The CDR3 sequence is 15 residues long. This chain connects TRBV28 to TRBJ1-5; D is possibly TRBD1 (5 bases). Sequencing was performed on naive CD4+ T cells from blood. The clonotype was recovered from a woman in her thirties or forties with type 1 diabetes. CDR3 nucleotide sequence: TGTGCCAGCAGTTCCTCTGGGGGGTGGTTTGGGGCCCAGCATTTT. Translating it yields CASSSSGGWFGAQHF.